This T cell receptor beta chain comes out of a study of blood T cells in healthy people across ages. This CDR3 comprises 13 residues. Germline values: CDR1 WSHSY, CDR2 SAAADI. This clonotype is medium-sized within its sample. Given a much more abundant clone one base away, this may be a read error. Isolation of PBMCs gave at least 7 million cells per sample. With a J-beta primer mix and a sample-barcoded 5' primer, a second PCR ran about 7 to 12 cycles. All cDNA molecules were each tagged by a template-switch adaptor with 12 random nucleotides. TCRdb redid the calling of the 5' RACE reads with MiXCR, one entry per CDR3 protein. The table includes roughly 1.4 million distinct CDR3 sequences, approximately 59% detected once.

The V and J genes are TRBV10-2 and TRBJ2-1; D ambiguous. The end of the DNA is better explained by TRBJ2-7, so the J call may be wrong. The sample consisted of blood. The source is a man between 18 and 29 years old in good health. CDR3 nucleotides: TGCGCCAGCAGTGAGATCCCTTACAATGAGCAGTACTTC. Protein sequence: CASSEIPYNEQYF.